This paragraph covers one TCR beta chain sequence. A minimum of 7 million PBMCs was isolated per sample. Between the trimmed V and J ends, which lost 7 bases and 1 base, there was a span of 8 bases. The CDR3 length is 11 residues. CDR1 and CDR2 (germline): SQVTM, ANQGSEA. The record originates from a study of blood T cells in healthy people across ages. A second PCR of 7 to 11 cycles used a sample-barcoded 5' primer and a J-beta primer mix. Each CDR3 protein is one row after TCRdb ran MiXCR on the 5' RACE reads. The data contain around 800,000 distinct CDR3 sequences, roughly 50% of them seen just once; the ten biggest clones take up 41%.

The sequenced material came from blood. The TCR originated in a man older than 75 in good health. V is TRBV29-1 and J is TRBJ2-7; D gene ambiguous. Here the CDR3 reads CSGADSYEQYF. As DNA, the CDR3 is TGCAGCGGGGCCGATTCCTACGAGCAGTACTTC.